The entry below gives a single T cell receptor (beta chain) sequence along with its context. What it binds is not known. This sample is drawn from a study of cytomegalovirus exposure and HLA in healthy donors. Study summary: The 130 or so validation repertoires, a later analysis reported, used the same platform as the approximately 630 first-cohort repertoires. Points from the study as a whole: High sensitivity and specificity were reportedly achieved when the classifier diagnosed cytomegalovirus status. Associated with cytomegalovirus, according to the listing, were 150 to 200 TCR beta chains. The TCR clusters that emerged in the first cohort tended, a later analysis found, to co-occur in the approximately 130 validation repertoires.

Data came from immunoSEQ multiplex PCR; TCRdb stores just in-frame clones and leaves some out. Among approximately 180,000 clones listed, 86% were seen once. The CDR3 sequence is 15 residues long. V lost 1 base and J lost 1, with 11 bases in between. Germline CDR1 and CDR2: SGHRS and YFSETQ. Sequencing was done on a sample of PBMCs. The rearrangement links TRBV5-1 to TRBJ1-1; tentatively, D is TRBD1 (5 bases). The sequence derives from a woman between 18 and 30 years old in good health and CMV-seronegative. The CDR3: CASSLLTGQNTEAFF. In DNA, the CDR3 is TGCGCCAGCAGCTTGTTAACAGGTCAGAACACTGAAGCTTTCTTT.